Following are 27 T cell receptor beta chains from one sample sequenced in a study of T cells in Graves' hyperthyroidism and ophthalmopathy. TCR beta CDR3 sequences were amplified from RNA transcripts. The TCR CDR3 first-round RT-PCR relied on the HTBI primer set. MiXCR, applied by TCRdb to the multiplex PCR reads, yields one record per CDR3 protein. The sample lists hundreds of thousands of distinct CDR3 sequences; 46% were seen once. The specimen sequenced was peripheral blood or thyroid tissue (not recorded which). The receptors here all came from a woman aged 18-30 years with Graves' hyperthyroidism.

This clonotype was detected ten times or more. Here the CDR3 reads CAIRRQDHETQYF. In nucleotides, the CDR3 is TGTGCCATCAGGAGACAGGATCATGAGACCCAGTACTTC. V is TRBV10-3 and J is TRBJ2-5; TRBD1 might be the D (6 bases). Germline lookup yields CDR1 ENHRY and CDR2 SYGVKD. The CDR3 spans 13 residues. The germline V and J ends were trimmed by 6 bases and 5 bases, with 13 bases remaining between them.

As to this clonotype: One end of the junction does not line up with germline, which may come from a read error. The chain links TRBV7-9 to TRBJ2-5; TRBD1 matches at 7 bases. This CDR3 is built from 14 residues. Germline V gives CDR1 SEHNR, CDR2 FQNEAQ (reference sequence). CDR3 bases: TGTACCAGCAGCCTAAGGACAGGCCGAGAGACCCAGTACTTC. Translating it yields CTSSLRTGRETQYF.

The rearrangement joins TRBV20-1 to TRBJ1-3; D is undetermined. Germline V gene data show CDR1 as DFQATT and CDR2 as SNEGSKA (reference sequence). The V gene lost 5 bases and the J gene lost 1 base, with 9 bases spanning the gap. The CDR3 consists of 13 residues. This CDR3 is CSARPRSGNTIYF. The CDR3 DNA follows: TGCAGTGCTCGTCCCCGATCTGGAAACACCATATATTTT.

This clonotype has a count of ten or more. V gene TRBV7-9 combines with J gene TRBJ2-7, with D unresolved. The CDR3 runs to 13 residues. Germline CDR1 and CDR2: SEHNR and FQNEAQ (reference sequence). The V end was cut by 1 base, the J end by 7 bases, with 11 bases between. CDR3 loop: CASSLEVGTEQYF. In DNA form, the CDR3 reads TGTGCCAGCAGCTTAGAGGTCGGAACGGAGCAGTACTTC.

The table lists this clonotype with many counts. The rearrangement joins TRBV15 to TRBJ2-5, with D perhaps matching TRBD2 (5 bases). V lost 0 bases, J lost 2 bases, and 10 bases lay in between. The germline gives CDR1 LNHNV, CDR2 YYDKDF (reference sequence). The CDR3 has 15 amino acids. The CDR3 DNA reads as TGTGCCACCAGCAGAGATTCCAGCGGTCAAGAGACCCAGTACTTC. The encoded protein is CATSRDSSGQETQYF.

The table lists this clonotype with a few counts. The gene calls are TRBV20-1 and TRBJ1-4; no clear D gene. This CDR3 spans 14 amino acids. Germline CDR1 and CDR2: DFQATT and SNEGSKA (reference sequence). Trimming stripped 5 bases from V and 4 bases from J, with 14 bases between. DNA for the CDR3: TGCAGTGCTCTAACGGACGGCCTTAATGAAAAACTGTTTTTT. Its translation: CSALTDGLNEKLFF.

The chain couples TRBV6-5 to TRBJ1-1; the D is unclear. The CDR3 runs to 13 residues. The germline V gene has CDR1 MNHEY and CDR2 SVGAGI. With 10 bases removed from V and 5 bases from J, the gap between germline ends came to 17 bases. The CDR3 DNA sequence: TGTGCCACCCTGCGGATGGGGTTTACTGAAGCTTTCTTT. It specifies CATLRMGFTEAFF.

The genes are TRBV7-2 and TRBJ2-7, with TRBD2 matching over 13 bases. Trimming took 5 bases from V and 5 from J; bases not matched to a gene: 12. There are 17 residues in the CDR3. Germline CDR1 reads SGHTA; CDR2 reads FQGNSA. CDR3: CASSQVGLAGKMDEQYF. In DNA form, the CDR3 reads TGTGCCAGCAGCCAAGTGGGACTAGCGGGAAAAATGGACGAGCAGTACTTC.

This clonotype has at least ten counts. The V and J genes are TRBV7-2 and TRBJ2-7; D tentatively fits TRBD1 or TRBD2 (5 bases each). V lost 5 bases and J lost 2, with 13 bases in between. Germline V lookup: CDR1 SGHTA, CDR2 FQGNSA. The CDR3 is 14 amino acids. CDR3 residues: CASSPGTGTYEQYF. The DNA of the CDR3 is TGTGCCAGCAGCCCCGGGACCGGGACCTACGAGCAGTACTTC.

The genes are TRBV15 and TRBJ1-2; maybe TRBD1 (5 bases). The CDR3 loop spans 13 amino acids. Germline V gene data show CDR1 as LNHNV and CDR2 as YYDKDF (reference sequence). Trimming removed 5 bases from V and 8 bases from J, with 15 bases in between. The CDR3 nucleotides are TGTGCCACCAGCGCTCGAGGGGATGAGGGCTACACCTTC. It is translated as CATSARGDEGYTF. Full variable domain (outside the CDR3, taken from reference TRBV15 and TRBJ1-2): DAMVIQNPRYQVTQFGKPVTLSCSQTLNHNVMYWYQQKSSQAPKLLFHYYDKDFNNEADTPDNFQSRRPNTSFCFLDIRSPGLGDTAMYLCATSARGDEGYTFGSGTRLTVV.

The rearrangement uses TRBV2 and TRBJ2-2, with D perhaps being TRBD1 or TRBD2 (5 bases each). The V and J ends lost 8 bases and 2 bases respectively, with 15 bases between them. Germline CDR1 and CDR2: SNHLY and FYNNEI. This CDR3 comprises 15 residues. As DNA, the CDR3 is TGTGCCAGCGGGGTCGGGACCATTAACACCGGGGAGCTGTTTTTT. Protein: CASGVGTINTGELFF. Based on the CDR3 plus reference TRBV2 and TRBJ2-2, the full variable domain is EPEVTQTPSHQVTQMGQEVILRCVPISNHLYFYWYRQILGQKVEFLVSFYNNEISEKSEIFDDQFSVERPDGSNFTLKIRSTKLEDSAMYFCASGVGTINTGELFFGEGSRLTVL.

This clonotype was counted a few times. This rearrangement joins TRBV19 to TRBJ1-2; D might be TRBD1 (5 bases). The CDR3 loop spans 14 amino acids. CDR1 and CDR2 (germline): LNHDA, SQIVND (reference sequence). V shed 4 bases and J shed 3 bases, with 12 bases lying between them. CDR3 sequence (DNA): TGTGCCAGTAGTAGGGCCAGGGCGGACTATGGCTACACCTTC. Its protein product is CASSRARADYGYTF.

The genes are TRBV14 and TRBJ2-5; D is possibly TRBD1 (6 bases). From germline, CDR1 is SGHDN and CDR2 FVKESK. V lost 0 bases and J 0 bases, leaving 14 bases between the germline ends. The CDR3 runs 17 residues. CDR3 loop: CASSQDPRTVYQETQYF. In DNA, the CDR3 is TGTGCCAGCAGCCAAGATCCCCGGACAGTCTACCAAGAGACCCAGTACTTC.

This clonotype turned up a few times. V and J are TRBV10-3 and TRBJ2-3; D unresolved. Trimming left V 0 bases short and J 8 bases short, with 9 bases between. The CDR3 extends over 13 amino acids. Germline V gene lookup returns CDR1 ENHRY and CDR2 SYGVKD. CDR3 DNA: TGTGCCATCAGTGAGTCGAAGGGCGGTACGCAGTATTTT. This codes for CAISESKGGTQYF.

This clonotype is classed as large (0.1 to 1%). The chain couples TRBV19 to TRBJ1-5, with a possible D match to TRBD1 (5 bases). Trimming stripped 9 bases from V and 7 bases from J, with 16 bases between. This CDR3 contains 13 residues. Looked up from germline, CDR1 is LNHDA and CDR2 is SQIVND (reference sequence). The CDR3 spells CASTDSQDQPQHF. The CDR3 DNA reads TGTGCCAGCACCGACTCACAGGACCAGCCCCAGCATTTT.

CDR3 bases: TGTGCCAGCAGTTACTCGGTCGGGGGGCGCAGAAACACCATATATTTT. Its translation is CASSYSVGGRRNTIYF. The chain uses TRBV6-6 and TRBJ1-3, with a possible D match to TRBD1 (6 bases). CDR3 length: 16 residues. V was trimmed by 0 bases and J by 5 bases, leaving 14 bases between them. Germline-derived CDR1 and CDR2 are MNHNY and SVGAGI (reference sequence).

The chain has TRBV19 and TRBJ2-7, with D possibly matching TRBD1 (6 bases). This CDR3 region has 13 residues. The germline V and J ends were trimmed by 5 bases and 6 bases, with 14 bases remaining between them. CDR1 is LNHDA, CDR2 SQIVND, per germline (reference sequence). The CDR3 loop reads CASSASQGIEQYF. The CDR3 region has the DNA TGTGCCAGTAGTGCCTCACAGGGAATCGAGCAGTACTTC.

This clonotype was seen repeatedly, ten times or more. A junction end diverges from the germline sequence, so it may reflect a read error. The rearrangement uses TRBV25-1 and TRBJ1-1; D not certain. There are 13 residues in the CDR3. Germline V CDR1 and CDR2: MGHDK, SYGVNS. Written as DNA, the CDR3 is TGTGCCGGCAGTGAAGCCGGAGGCACTGAAGCTTTCTTT. It specifies CAGSEAGGTEAFF. Supplemented by reference TRBV25-1 and TRBJ1-1, the full variable domain reads EADIYQTPRYLVIGTGKKITLECSQTMGHDKMYWYQQDPGMELHLIHYSYGVNSTEKGDLSSESTVSRIRTEHFPLTLESARPSHTSQYLCAGSEAGGTEAFFGQGTRLTVV.

In this sample, this clonotype turned up many times. CDR3 in amino acids: CASKGGTGNTIYF. The CDR3 nucleotides read TGCGCCAGCAAAGGGGGGACTGGAAACACCATATATTTT. The chain uses TRBV10-2 and TRBJ1-3; D may be TRBD1 (6 bases). Germline V lookup: CDR1 WSHSY, CDR2 SAAADI. This CDR3 region has 13 residues. V shed 7 bases and J shed 2 bases, with 9 bases lying between them.

This clonotype has at least ten counts. The V call is TRBV20-1, the J call TRBJ1-4; D is undetermined. The CDR3 covers 13 residues. CDR1 and CDR2 (germline): DFQATT, SNEGSKA (reference sequence). V shed 3 bases and J shed 8 bases, with 13 bases lying between them. CDR3 loop: CSASFRRGEKLFF. In DNA, the CDR3 is TGCAGTGCTAGTTTCCGGCGAGGGGAAAAACTGTTTTTT.

The V call is TRBV25-1, the J call TRBJ1-2; TRBD1 might be the D (5 bases). Between the trimmed V and J ends, which lost 8 bases and 3 bases, there was a span of 10 bases. The CDR3 extends over 12 amino acids. Germline CDR1 MGHDK, CDR2 SYGVNS. The chain's CDR3 is CASPRGDYGYTF. DNA of the CDR3: TGTGCCAGCCCCCGGGGGGACTATGGCTACACCTTC.

V gene TRBV25-1 combines with J gene TRBJ1-6; D may be TRBD1 (5 bases). V lost 8 bases and J 5 bases, leaving 10 bases between the germline ends. Germline V gene lookup returns CDR1 MGHDK and CDR2 SYGVNS. This CDR3 spans 13 amino acids. CDR3 sequence reads: CASRRGHNSPLHF. The DNA for the CDR3 is TGTGCCAGCCGGAGGGGACATAATTCACCCCTCCACTTT.

The chain carries TRBV12-3 or TRBV12-4 and TRBJ1-1; D call uncertain. V was pared by 0 bases and J by 5 bases, with 10 bases between. The CDR3 length is 14 residues. CDR3 loop: CASSLAAPVTEAFF. CDR3 coding DNA: TGTGCCAGCAGTTTAGCAGCCCCTGTGACTGAAGCTTTCTTT.

This clonotype was seen at least ten times. The CDR3 bases are TGTGCCACCAGTGATTCGGAGGGGAGGAACACTGAAGCTTTCTTT. The encoded protein is CATSDSEGRNTEAFF. V gene TRBV24-1 combines with J gene TRBJ1-1, with D perhaps matching TRBD1 (5 bases). This CDR3 spans 15 amino acids. CDR1 and CDR2 (germline): KGHDR, SFDVKD. Trimming cost V 2 bases and J 1 base, with 10 bases left between them.

This clonotype was seen once. One end of the junction fails to match germline, which may point to a read error. The V gene is TRBV15, the J gene TRBJ2-6; a weak D match, TRBD2 (6 bases). The CDR3 consists of 15 residues. In germline, CDR1 is LNHNV, CDR2 YYDKDF (reference sequence). The CDR3 DNA reads TGTGCCACCAGCAGAGTAGGGACTGGGGACAACGTCCTGACTTTC. This sequence encodes CATSRVGTGDNVLTF.

This clonotype was seen many times. The chain is built from TRBV15 and TRBJ1-1, with D perhaps matching TRBD1 (5 bases). The CDR3 is made up of 14 amino acids. Trimming left V 3 bases short and J 6 bases short, with 14 bases between. Per germline, CDR1 LNHNV and CDR2 YYDKDF (reference sequence). DNA of the CDR3: TGTGCCACCAGCAGGCAAAATGTGGGGGCTGAAGCTTTCTTT. Translated: CATSRQNVGAEAFF.

This clonotype has at least ten counts. The V and J genes are TRBV25-1 and TRBJ1-4, with D possibly matching TRBD1 (5 bases). This CDR3 has 15 amino acids. CDR1 and CDR2 from the germline V gene are MGHDK and SYGVNS. V was clipped by 4 bases and J by 3 bases, with 12 bases between them. The CDR3 bases are TGTGCCAGCAGTGCAGCCGGGGCAGCTAATGAAAAACTGTTTTTT. It translates to CASSAAGAANEKLFF.